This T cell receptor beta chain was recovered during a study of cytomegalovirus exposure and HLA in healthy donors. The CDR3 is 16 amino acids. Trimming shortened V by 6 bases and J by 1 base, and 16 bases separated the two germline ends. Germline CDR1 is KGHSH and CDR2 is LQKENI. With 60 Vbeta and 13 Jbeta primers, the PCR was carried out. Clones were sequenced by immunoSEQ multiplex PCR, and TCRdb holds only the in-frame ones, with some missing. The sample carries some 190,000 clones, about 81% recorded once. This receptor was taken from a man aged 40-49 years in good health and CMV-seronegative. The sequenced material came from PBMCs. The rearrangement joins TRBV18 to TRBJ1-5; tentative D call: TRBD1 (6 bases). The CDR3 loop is CASSPSGGASNQPQHF. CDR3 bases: TGTGCCAGCTCGCCCAGTGGGGGGGCGAGCAATCAGCCCCAGCATTTT. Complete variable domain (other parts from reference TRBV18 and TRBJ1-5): NAGVMQNPRHLVRRRGQEARLRCSPMKGHSHVYWYRQLPEEGLKFMVYLQKENIIDESGMPKERFSAEFPKEGPSILRIQQVVRGDSAAYFCASSPSGGASNQPQHFGDGTRLSIL.